This is a list of T cell receptor beta chains from one sample in a study of cytomegalovirus exposure and HLA in healthy donors. The assay was immunoSEQ multiplex PCR, and TCRdb's table has in-frame clones only and misses some. The sample yields over 120,000 clones, roughly 10% seen once. Sequenced: PBMCs. These receptors all stem from a man aged 45 to 65 in good health and CMV-seronegative. CDR3s leave out the opening cysteine and the closing phenylalanine or tryptophan. D genes are given only for firm matches. Size is omitted from some rows. Given values are once, few, many or a class for expanded clones.

d_call j_call clone_size v_call cdr3_aa
TRBD1 TRBJ1-6 - TRBV5-1 ASSHQPGQDGSPLH
TRBD2 TRBJ2-5 - TRBV9 ASSAAGGAETQY
- TRBJ1-2 - TRBV6-5 ASSYGPQAAYGYT
TRBD1 - few TRBV5-1 ASRRQQGVDEQY
- TRBJ1-1 - TRBV30 AWSVQVPSEAF
- TRBJ2-7 - TRBV5-4 ASSLPQRPYEQY
TRBD1 TRBJ1-6 - TRBV30 AWSVLRGQGMGNSPLH
- TRBJ2-7 few TRBV10-2 ASSDRGTAVYEQY
- TRBJ1-4 - TRBV6-5 ASSYRGAKNEKLF
TRBD1 TRBJ1-1 - TRBV7-3 ASSPGQENTEAF
TRBD2 TRBJ2-7 - TRBV5-1 ASSPLAGAGYEQY
TRBD1 TRBJ2-3 few TRBV5-1 ASSLRQGANTDTQY
- TRBJ2-2 - TRBV2 ASSEDGLATGELF
- TRBJ2-3 few TRBV7-3 ASSFGEVDTQY
- TRBJ2-1 few TRBV29-1 SVGRQSYNEQF
- TRBJ1-2 few TRBV15 ATSRDWTQSGRGGYT
- TRBJ2-1 few TRBV5-1 ASSLPAYNEQF
- TRBJ1-5 - TRBV14 ASSQSSNQPQH
- TRBJ1-4 few TRBV7-9 ASSLGSLEGEKLF
- TRBJ1-5 - TRBV18 ASSPERLQPQH
TRBD2 TRBJ2-2 - TRBV9 ASNPGLENTGELF
- TRBJ2-7 few TRBV28 ASSSPGQSFEQY
- TRBJ2-1 few TRBV10-2 ASSESGGRREQF
TRBD1 TRBJ1-2 - TRBV30 AWRTRGQNYGYT
- TRBJ2-7 few TRBV5-8 ASSSSTWTVL
TRBD2 TRBJ2-3 - TRBV7-2 ASSLGSGTSGGTDTQY
- TRBJ1-4 - TRBV7-9 ASSSGELELF
TRBD1 TRBJ1-2 few TRBV4-1 ASSQGQGRNYGYT
- TRBJ1-1 - TRBV9 ASSVAAGYTEAF
- TRBJ2-3 few TRBV25-1 ASSVSADTQY
- TRBJ2-3 few TRBV27 ASTRPVPARADTQY
TRBD1 TRBJ1-5 few TRBV10-1 ASSTGGSNQPQH
- TRBJ1-2 - TRBV7-9 ASSLASGYGYT
- TRBJ2-6 - TRBV15 ATSRGGDYSGANVLT
TRBD1 TRBJ2-5 few TRBV5-1 ASSGQGWSLETQY
TRBD2 TRBJ2-3 - TRBV19 ASSIGLAGADTQY
TRBD1 TRBJ1-1 - TRBV2 ASRSTGSGRRDTEAF
- TRBJ2-1 few TRBV7-2 ASNILLTSYNEQF
TRBD1 TRBJ1-3 few TRBV4-2 ASSHEDRSSGNTIY
TRBD1 TRBJ1-1 - TRBV6-5 ASSYTGTVKNTEAF
- TRBJ1-4 - TRBV30 AWSRQGTNEKLF
- TRBJ2-1 - TRBV9 ASSDGLTDNEQF
- TRBJ1-1 - TRBV11-2 ASSQTQSEAF
TRBD1 TRBJ1-2 few TRBV15 ATSFGTALVYGYT
- TRBJ1-1 - TRBV19 ASSIGPEGTEAF
TRBD1 TRBJ1-5 few TRBV18 ASSPTGGPNQPQH
TRBD2 TRBJ2-5 few TRBV11-1 ASSLAGLVGETQY
- TRBJ1-4 few TRBV6-6 ASSYRVEKLF
- TRBJ1-3 - TRBV5-1 ASSLANTIY
- TRBJ2-1 few TRBV5-1 ASSAGHPANNEQF
- TRBJ1-1 - TRBV19 ASSTPRRGLNTEAF
TRBD2 TRBJ2-5 - TRBV5-8 ASSILAGAGETQY
- TRBJ2-7 - TRBV7-3 ASSLMYTGLGEQY
- TRBJ2-3 - TRBV7-2 ASTKRRGSDTQY
TRBD1 TRBJ2-7 - TRBV28 ASSLARGLGEQY
- TRBJ2-2 - TRBV9 ASSVGSGVPGELF
- TRBJ1-1 few TRBV2 ASSGWRENTEAF
- TRBJ2-5 few TRBV7-9 ASSLVGGEETQY